These 30 T cell receptor beta chains originate from one sample sequenced in a study of blood T cells in healthy people across ages. Through a sample-barcoded 5' primer and a J-beta primer mix, a second PCR was run for 7 to 11 cycles. TCRdb fed the 5' RACE reads into MiXCR, producing one record per CDR3 protein. This sample has fewer than 2,000,000 distinct CDR3 sequences, with roughly 32% found just once. The material sequenced was blood. The receptors come from a woman in her twenties or thirties in good health.

The gene calls are TRBV6-5 and TRBJ2-1; 9 positions agree with TRBD1. The V and J ends lost 0 bases and 7 bases, in that order; junction bases with no gene match: 7. The length of the CDR3 is 16 residues. Germline V gives CDR1 MNHEY, CDR2 SVGAGI. The CDR3 sequence: CASSYSMGQGRNEQFF. The DNA of the CDR3 is TGTGCCAGCAGTTACTCGATGGGACAGGGAAGGAATGAGCAGTTCTTC.

The chain carries TRBV20-1 and TRBJ1-2; D unresolved. Germline V gene data show CDR1 as DFQATT and CDR2 as SNEGSKA (reference sequence). The length of the CDR3 is 11 residues. Trimming pared 2 bases from V and 8 bases from J, leaving 9 bases between. Here the CDR3 DNA reads TGCAGTGCTAGATCTGCCAGGGGCTACACCTTC. It specifies CSARSARGYTF.

The chain recombines TRBV29-1 with TRBJ1-4; D is unresolved. Trimming cost V 4 bases and J 1 base, with 7 bases left between them. Germline loops: CDR1 SQVTM, CDR2 ANQGSEA. The CDR3 is 13 amino acids. CDR3 DNA sequence: TGCAGCGTTGTCGGAGGAACTAATGAAAAACTGTTTTTT. This encodes CSVVGGTNEKLFF.

As regards this clonotype: A much more abundant neighbour one base away suggests this may be a read error. V usage is TRBV6-4 and J usage is TRBJ2-1; 9 bases align to TRBD1. This CDR3 comprises 18 residues. Germline V lookup: CDR1 MRHNA, CDR2 SNTAGT. In DNA form, the CDR3 reads TGTGCCGGCAGTGACCCTTCTTACCGGGACAGGGAATACAATGAGCAGTTCTTC. It encodes CAGSDPSYRDREYNEQFF.

The chain uses TRBV18 and TRBJ2-3, with 14 positions matching TRBD2. The CDR3 extends over 20 amino acids. CDR1 is KGHSH, CDR2 LQKENI, per germline. The V gene end was trimmed by 4 bases and the J gene end by 1 base; junction bases not matched to a gene: 13. DNA for the CDR3: TGTGCCAGCTCACGACCTCCGGGACTAGCGGGGGATGGCGGCACAGATACGCAGTATTTT. This codes for CASSRPPGLAGDGGTDTQYF.

This clonotype occurred a few times. The gene calls are TRBV20-1 and TRBJ2-7, with D perhaps TRBD2 (5 bases). Trimming stripped 6 bases from V and 2 bases from J, with 17 bases between. Per the germline V gene, CDR1 is DFQATT and CDR2 is SNEGSKA (reference sequence). This CDR3 is built from 14 residues. The CDR3 bases are TGCAGTGCCGAAAAAGGACTTCCCACCTACGAGCAGTACTTC. It yields the protein CSAEKGLPTYEQYF.

In its sample, this clonotype was seen a few times. The rearrangement uses TRBV9 and TRBJ1-2; D gene uncertain. The CDR3 is 12 amino acids. The germline V and J ends were trimmed by 1 base and 3 bases, with 4 bases remaining between them. Germline CDR1 reads SGDLS; CDR2 reads YYNGEE. The CDR3 sequence is CASSVSDYGYTF. CDR3 DNA: TGTGCCAGCAGCGTATCCGACTATGGCTACACCTTC.

This clonotype was seen many times. This rearrangement joins TRBV5-1 to TRBJ2-5; 8 bases align to TRBD1. The CDR3 has 15 residues. Losses at the gene ends were 0 bases for V and 5 bases for J; bases not matched to a gene: 6. From germline, CDR1 is SGHRS and CDR2 YFSETQ. CDR3 amino acids: CASSLAGRGQETQYF. CDR3 bases: TGCGCCAGCAGCTTGGCCGGCAGGGGGCAGGAGACCCAGTACTTC.

The chain has TRBV2 and TRBJ2-5, with TRBD2 matching 10 bases. The CDR3 consists of 16 residues. V shed 4 bases, J shed 6 bases, and the junction held 11 bases outside the gene matches. Germline CDR1 and CDR2: SNHLY and FYNNEI. CDR3 amino acids: CASSGQAGGPKKTQYF. CDR3 nucleotide sequence: TGTGCCAGCAGTGGCCAAGCGGGGGGGCCGAAAAAGACCCAGTACTTC.

V and J are TRBV6-6 and TRBJ1-2, with 9 bases aligning to TRBD1. The CDR3 loop spans 16 amino acids. Germline CDR1 MNHNY, CDR2 SVGAGI (reference sequence). J gave up 8 bases and V 7 bases, and 17 bases lay outside the gene matches. The CDR3 reads CASTKNRDRVRDGYTF. CDR3 coding DNA: TGTGCCAGCACCAAAAACCGGGACAGGGTACGGGACGGCTACACCTTC.

V gene TRBV20-1 combines with J gene TRBJ2-1; possibly TRBD1 for D (6 bases). The CDR3 consists of 15 residues. Trimming took off 6 bases at V and 8 bases at J, with 23 bases between the two ends. Germline V lookup: CDR1 DFQATT, CDR2 SNEGSKA (reference sequence). The DNA of the CDR3 is TGCAGTGCCCCCTGGGGGCTAGCTGAGGCCGATGAGCAGTTCTTC. It codes for CSAPWGLAEADEQFF.

The chain is built from TRBV4-1 and TRBJ2-5; 7 positions agree with TRBD2. The V segment lost 4 bases and the J segment 5 bases; nucleotides outside the gene matches: 10. This CDR3 has 15 residues. Germline CDR1 is MGHRA and CDR2 is YSYEKL. The CDR3 region is CASSPTGGRLETQYF. The DNA for the CDR3 is TGCGCCAGCAGCCCGACGGGAGGCCGCCTGGAGACCCAGTACTTC.

Of note for this clonotype: At one end the junction does not follow the germline gene, possibly because of a read error. CDR3 sequence: CTSSIGTDNNYGYTF. CDR3 nucleotide sequence: TGTACCAGCTCCATAGGGACGGACAATAACTATGGCTACACCTTC. The chain is built from TRBV18 and TRBJ1-2, with D perhaps matching TRBD1 (5 bases). The CDR3 loop spans 15 amino acids. Per germline, CDR1 KGHSH and CDR2 LQKENI. The full variable domain, completed using reference TRBV18 and TRBJ1-2, is NAGVMQNPRHLVRRRGQEARLRCSPMKGHSHVYWYRQLPEEGLKFMVYLQKENIIDESGMPKERFSAEFPKEGPSILRIQQVVRGDSAAYFCTSSIGTDNNYGYTFGSGTRLTVV.

This sequence joins TRBV10-1 and TRBJ2-2; 10 bases line up with TRBD2. The CDR3 is 16 residues long. The ends lost 0 bases at V and 4 bases at J; junction bases unmatched: 2. Germline V CDR1 and CDR2: WNHNN, SYGVQD (reference sequence). This CDR3 reads CASSESRTSGTGELFF. In nucleotides, the CDR3 is TGCGCCAGCAGTGAGTCGAGGACTAGCGGCACCGGGGAGCTGTTTTTT.

The chain recombines TRBV4-1 with TRBJ2-1, with TRBD2 identical over 12 bases. In germline, CDR1 is MGHRA, CDR2 YSYEKL. The CDR3 has 15 residues. With 4 bases clipped from V and 10 bases from J, the junction kept 8 bases outside the gene matches. The CDR3 coding sequence is TGCGCCAGCAGCCTTCTAGCGGGAGGGTTTTACGAGCAGTTCTTC. Translation: CASSLLAGGFYEQFF.

In this sample, this clonotype turned up many times. The V call is TRBV29-1, the J call TRBJ2-1; D could derive from TRBD1 or TRBD2 (6 bases each). Deletions cut 8 bases from V and 7 bases from J, with 18 bases between. This CDR3 region has 13 residues. Per germline, CDR1 SQVTM and CDR2 ANQGSEA. The CDR3 DNA reads TGCAGCCCTTCTAGCGTTCAGGGGAATGAGCAGTTCTTC. Protein product: CSPSSVQGNEQFF.

This clonotype was detected many times. The V call is TRBV20-1, the J call TRBJ2-1; 10 positions agree with TRBD2. Per germline, CDR1 DFQATT and CDR2 SNEGSKA (reference sequence). The length of the CDR3 is 16 residues. V was clipped by 0 bases and J by 6 bases; unmatched bases: 8. DNA for the CDR3: TGCAGTGCTAGAGATCAGCGGGGGGGTCACTCCAATGAGCAGTTCTTC. The encoded protein is CSARDQRGGHSNEQFF.

This clonotype was counted a few times. The chain carries TRBV20-1 and TRBJ2-7, with 8 bases fitting TRBD2. Germline values: CDR1 DFQATT, CDR2 SNEGSKA (reference sequence). This CDR3 is built from 13 residues. Trimming cost V 3 bases and J 5 bases; bases outside gene matches: 6. This CDR3 is CSASYSGTNEQYF. CDR3 coding DNA: TGCAGTGCTAGTTATAGCGGGACCAACGAGCAGTACTTC.

This clonotype has a single count. One end of the junction is discordant with germline, which a read error may explain. V and J are TRBV7-9 and TRBJ2-3, with a possible D match to TRBD2 (6 bases). Germline lookup yields CDR1 SEHNR and CDR2 FQNEAQ (reference sequence). The CDR3 sequence is 14 residues long. This CDR3 is CAGSPSASTDTQYF. The DNA of the CDR3 is TGTGCCGGCAGCCCTAGCGCTAGCACAGATACGCAGTATTTT. The full variable domain, rest sourced from reference TRBV7-9 and TRBJ2-3, is DTGVSQNPRHKITKRGQNVTFRCDPISEHNRLYWYRQTLGQGPEFLTYFQNEAQLEKSRLLSDRFSAERPKGSFSTLEIQRTEQGDSAMYLCAGSPSASTDTQYFGPGTRLTVL.

Concerning this clonotype itself: One end of the junction does not line up with germline, which may come from a read error. V and J are TRBV12-3 or TRBV12-4 and TRBJ2-5; the match to TRBD1 covers 7 bases. The CDR3 covers 18 residues. The CDR3 DNA reads TGTGCCAGCGGTTTAGCGAGGTGGATGAAGGGGGCGGCGGAGACCCAGTACTTC. Its translation is CASGLARWMKGAAETQYF.

The chain joins TRBV5-1 to TRBJ2-3; D ambiguous. Trimming shortened V by 0 bases and J by 2 bases, and 10 bases separated the two germline ends. The CDR3 consists of 15 residues. Looked up from germline, CDR1 is SGHRS and CDR2 is YFSETQ. The CDR3 coding sequence is TGCGCCAGCAGCTTGGAAGGCTTCAACACAGATACGCAGTATTTT. This sequence encodes CASSLEGFNTDTQYF.

This clonotype was detected only a few times. The chain carries TRBV7-9 and TRBJ1-2; D possibly corresponds to TRBD1 (6 bases). Germline loops: CDR1 SEHNR, CDR2 FQNEAQ (reference sequence). V dropped 2 bases and J dropped 4 bases, with 20 bases sitting between them. The CDR3 has 17 amino acids. CDR3 loop: CASSLLTGLQSVYGYTF. The CDR3, as DNA: TGTGCCAGCAGCTTATTGACAGGCCTACAGTCGGTCTATGGCTACACCTTC.

The chain links TRBV10-3 to TRBJ1-1; D unclear. The V and J ends lost 3 bases and 5 bases respectively, with 7 bases between them. Germline V gene data show CDR1 as ENHRY and CDR2 as SYGVKD. The CDR3 spans 12 residues. CDR3 DNA: TGTGCCATCAGTGATGTCGGGACTGAAGCTTTCTTT. This translates into CAISDVGTEAFF.

The genes are TRBV28 and TRBJ2-3, with TRBD1 matching over 8 bases. Germline assignment: CDR1 MDHEN and CDR2 SYDVKM. V dropped 6 bases and J dropped 5; count of bases not matched to a gene: 13. This CDR3 comprises 16 residues. CDR3 bases: TGTGCCAGCAGCCCTCCTGGGCAGGGGGCGCGAGATACGCAGTATTTT. Translating gives CASSPPGQGARDTQYF.

CDR3 coding DNA: TGCAGTGCTAGAAATCCGGGACGGGTTAATTCACCCCTCCACTTT. Protein: CSARNPGRVNSPLHF. The chain combines TRBV20-1 with TRBJ1-6; tentative D call: TRBD1 (5 bases). This CDR3 spans 15 amino acids. Germline V gene sequence: CDR1 DFQATT, CDR2 SNEGSKA (reference sequence). The V end was cut by 2 bases, the J end by 6 bases, with 14 bases between.

This clonotype has more than one count but fewer than ten. This chain joins TRBV27 and TRBJ2-1; D could derive from TRBD1 or TRBD2 (5 bases each). Trimming took 5 bases from V and 5 from J, leaving 19 bases between them. Germline loops: CDR1 MNHEY, CDR2 SMNVEV (reference sequence). The CDR3 extends over 16 amino acids. CDR3 coding DNA: TGTGCCAGCAGTCCCTACCTCACCGGGACCCACAATGAGCAGTTCTTC. This codes for CASSPYLTGTHNEQFF.

This clonotype has a handful of counts. V and J are TRBV15 and TRBJ1-2, with a tentative D call TRBD1 (5 bases). Germline CDR1 and CDR2: LNHNV and YYDKDF (reference sequence). This CDR3 is built from 13 residues. V was clipped by 3 bases and J by 3 bases, with 8 bases between them. The CDR3 protein is CATSSGTDYGYTF. The CDR3 DNA reads as TGTGCCACCAGCAGCGGGACGGACTATGGCTACACCTTC.

This chain joins TRBV4-1 and TRBJ2-7, with D possibly being TRBD1 or TRBD2 (5 bases each). The CDR3 has 15 amino acids. V lost 0 bases and J 2 bases, leaving 11 bases between the germline ends. The germline V gene encodes CDR1 MGHRA and CDR2 YSYEKL. The CDR3 region is CASSQDRRGAYEQYF. The CDR3 bases are TGCGCCAGCAGCCAAGATAGGCGAGGGGCCTACGAGCAGTACTTC.

This clonotype was observed a few times. This may come from a read error, since a much larger clone is one base off. The chain employs TRBV27 and TRBJ2-5; D may be TRBD2 (5 bases). Trimming shortened V by 2 bases and J by 3 bases, and 7 bases separated the two germline ends. This CDR3 spans 13 amino acids. Per the germline V gene, CDR1 is MNHEY and CDR2 is SMNVEV (reference sequence). The CDR3: CASSLEGEETQYF. Here the CDR3 DNA reads TGTGCCAGCAGTTTAGAGGGAGAAGAGACCCAGTACTTC.

In this sample, this clonotype turned up a few times. V gene TRBV12-3 or TRBV12-4 combines with J gene TRBJ2-3, with TRBD2 matching over 16 bases. CDR3 length: 19 amino acids. The J segment lost 1 base and the V segment lost 5 bases, leaving 9 bases of the junction unmatched. The CDR3: CASSDSGTSGGAGTDTQYF. DNA for the CDR3: TGTGCCAGCAGTGATTCCGGGACTAGCGGGGGGGCTGGCACAGATACGCAGTATTTT.